One and the same sample provided the 18 T cell receptor beta chains below, sequenced in a study of human T cells and chemical hapten exposure. From the RACE reads, TCRdb called clonotypes with MiXCR, one entry per CDR3 protein. The table has 150,000 to 200,000 distinct CDR3 sequences, about a quarter seen once. Sample time point: patch test 3, about 24 weeks after DPC sensitization. Treatment described: therapeutic diphenylcyclopropenone sensitization with weekly scalp DPC. This sample comprised whole blood, obtained in connection with sensitization to the hapten diphenylcyclopropenone (DPC). These receptors were obtained from a woman aged 18-29 years with alopecia areata. Some clones in this sample may be carry-over from other donors' samples.

This clonotype has a handful of counts. The chain joins TRBV7-3 to TRBJ2-6; the D is unclear. This CDR3 is built from 16 residues. From germline, CDR1 is SGHTA and CDR2 FQGTGA. V dropped 2 bases and J dropped 1 base, with 9 bases sitting between them. Here the CDR3 reads CASSLGPDSGANVLTF. The CDR3 bases are TGTGCCAGCAGCTTAGGTCCGGATTCTGGGGCCAACGTCCTGACTTTC.

In its sample, this clonotype was seen a few times. The V gene is TRBV6-1, the J gene TRBJ2-1; D uncertain. Between the trimmed V and J ends, which lost 5 bases and 6 bases, there was a span of 20 bases. Germline V lookup: CDR1 MNHNS, CDR2 SASEGT. This CDR3 has 16 amino acids. CDR3: CASSPLNLNPSNEQFF. CDR3 bases: TGTGCCAGCAGTCCTCTGAATCTGAACCCCTCCAATGAGCAGTTCTTC.

J is TRBJ1-5 and V is TRBV12-3 or TRBV12-4; D not certain. Trimming removed 6 bases from V and 3 bases from J, with 15 bases in between. The CDR3 is made up of 15 amino acids. The CDR3 loop is CASRTSGPNNQPQHF. CDR3 in DNA: TGTGCCAGCAGAACCTCCGGGCCTAACAATCAGCCCCAGCATTTT.

This clonotype has only a few counts. The chain recombines TRBV29-1 with TRBJ2-5; D is uncertain. The V gene lost 3 bases and the J gene lost 4 bases, with 9 bases spanning the gap. Looked up from germline, CDR1 is SQVTM and CDR2 is ANQGSEA. CDR3 length: 12 amino acids. Here the CDR3 reads CSVDVIAETQYF. DNA of the CDR3: TGCAGCGTTGATGTAATCGCAGAGACCCAGTACTTC.

This clonotype has a count of ten or more. The rearrangement uses TRBV10-2 and TRBJ2-5; the match to TRBD2 covers 12 bases. The CDR3 is 15 residues long. The V gene's germline CDR1 is WSHSY and CDR2 SAAADI. Germline trimming cut 8 bases from V and 4 bases from J; bases unmatched to any gene: 8. The CDR3 DNA reads as TGCGCCAGCGCTAGCGGGGGGGCCGGCGGAGAGACCCAGTACTTC. Its translation: CASASGGAGGETQYF.

This chain uses TRBV28 with TRBJ2-1, with TRBD1 as a possible D gene (6 bases). V was trimmed by 7 bases and J by 9 bases, leaving 22 bases between them. The CDR3 covers 15 residues. CDR1 is MDHEN and CDR2 is SYDVKM in the germline V gene. The CDR3 sequence: CASKWDNLGSGEQFF. The CDR3 DNA sequence: TGTGCCAGCAAGTGGGACAACCTAGGATCGGGTGAGCAGTTCTTC.

This clonotype came up many times. The genes are TRBV14 and TRBJ1-1; D remains unclear. The CDR3 has 13 residues. Germline CDR1 SGHDN, CDR2 FVKESK. The ends were cut back, 5 bases at V and 12 bases at J, with 19 bases in the middle. The CDR3 protein is CASSSDVFGKTFF. As DNA, the CDR3 is TGTGCCAGCAGCTCGGACGTATTTGGGAAGACTTTCTTT.

In this sample, this clonotype turned up a few times. The chain uses TRBV27 and TRBJ1-2, with TRBD1 as a possible D gene (5 bases). Germline CDR1 and CDR2: MNHEY and SMNVEV (reference sequence). Deletions cut 4 bases from V and 8 bases from J, with 11 bases between. CDR3 length: 12 amino acids. The CDR3 DNA sequence: TGTGCCAGCAGTTACGGGGGAGGAGGCTACACCTTC. It translates to CASSYGGGGYTF.

V is TRBV29-1 and J is TRBJ2-1; 9 nucleotides align to TRBD2. Germline CDR1 reads SQVTM; CDR2 reads ANQGSEA. The CDR3 is made up of 17 amino acids. V shed 8 bases and J 9 bases; nucleotides not matched to a gene: 23. The CDR3 spells CSITPPWREGLSGEQFF. CDR3 sequence (DNA): TGCAGCATCACCCCCCCCTGGCGGGAGGGCCTCTCGGGTGAGCAGTTCTTC.

This clonotype was observed a handful of times. V is TRBV15 and J is TRBJ1-2; 8 nucleotides line up with TRBD1. The V gene end was trimmed by 4 bases and the J gene end by 4 bases; junction bases not matched to a gene: 17. Germline CDR1 and CDR2: LNHNV and YYDKDF (reference sequence). This CDR3 spans 18 amino acids. The CDR3 region has the DNA TGTGCCACCAGCATGGGGAGGGACAGGAGTTTCGCTGGCTATGGCTACACCTTC. Its protein is CATSMGRDRSFAGYGYTF.

V gene TRBV12-3 or TRBV12-4 combines with J gene TRBJ2-1; 15 bases match TRBD2. The trim removed 3 bases at V and 3 bases at J, leaving 3 bases unmatched. The CDR3 consists of 17 residues. The CDR3 is CASSFRTSGRDYNEQFF. CDR3 nucleotides: TGTGCCAGCAGTTTCCGGACTAGCGGGAGGGACTACAATGAGCAGTTCTTC.

This sequence joins TRBV2 and TRBJ2-3, with TRBD1 matching over 7 bases. This CDR3 contains 14 residues. J lost 3 bases, V lost 11 bases, and 11 bases had no gene match. Germline assignment: CDR1 SNHLY and CDR2 FYNNEI. CDR3 bases: TGTGCCTCTTGGACAGGTTCAAAAACAGATACGCAGTATTTT. Translated, it gives CASWTGSKTDTQYF. The whole variable domain, remainder taken from reference TRBV2 and TRBJ2-3, is EPEVTQTPSHQVTQMGQEVILRCVPISNHLYFYWYRQILGQKVEFLVSFYNNEISEKSEIFDDQFSVERPDGSNFTLKIRSTKLEDSAMYFCASWTGSKTDTQYFGPGTRLTVL.

The chain uses TRBV4-1 and TRBJ1-1; 11 bases fit TRBD1. In germline, CDR1 is MGHRA, CDR2 YSYEKL. V shed 4 bases and J 0 bases; nucleotides not matched to a gene: 7. The CDR3 runs 17 residues. The CDR3 DNA is TGCGCCAGCAGCCGCAGGACAGGGGGCTCGATGAACACTGAAGCTTTCTTT. It specifies CASSRRTGGSMNTEAFF.

This clonotype has a handful of counts. The chain couples TRBV6-5 to TRBJ1-2; tentative D call: TRBD1 (6 bases). V was shortened by 4 bases and J by 4 bases, with 16 bases between the two germline ends. The CDR3 sequence is 15 residues long. Looked up from germline, CDR1 is MNHEY and CDR2 is SVGAGI. CDR3 sequence reads: CASSLGATGSYGYTF. In nucleotides, the CDR3 is TGTGCCAGCAGTTTGGGGGCAACAGGTTCCTATGGCTACACCTTC.

This clonotype was detected only a few times. This chain links TRBV29-1 with TRBJ1-1; TRBD1 matches 8 bases. Germline V lookup: CDR1 SQVTM, CDR2 ANQGSEA. The CDR3 contains 12 residues. Trimming at V came to 6 bases and at J to 10 bases, leaving 10 bases not matched to a gene. The DNA for the CDR3 is TGCAGCGTCGGGACAGGATCTTCTTCAGCTTTCTTT. Translating gives CSVGTGSSSAFF.

J is TRBJ2-7 and V is TRBV11-2, with TRBD1 matching over 11 bases. Germline CDR1 reads SGHAT; CDR2 reads FQNNGV. Unmatched junction bases numbered 13, after V lost 8 bases and J lost 7 bases. The CDR3 is made up of 15 amino acids. CDR3 in DNA: TGTGCCAGCCGCCTACTCCGGGACAGGGGGGGTGAGCAGTACTTC. Amino acids: CASRLLRDRGGEQYF.

The chain has TRBV12-3 or TRBV12-4 and TRBJ1-1; D possibly corresponds to TRBD1 (5 bases). V was pared by 5 bases and J by 3 bases, with 13 bases between. CDR3 length: 14 amino acids. CDR3 region: CASSPVRVDTEAFF. The CDR3 DNA is TGTGCCAGCAGTCCTGTCAGGGTGGACACTGAAGCTTTCTTT.

This clonotype was recorded at least ten times. The chain recombines TRBV29-1 with TRBJ1-3; D is undetermined. The CDR3 is made up of 13 amino acids. CDR1 SQVTM and CDR2 ANQGSEA come from the germline V gene. The V gene lost 8 bases and the J gene lost 0 bases, with 11 bases spanning the gap. The CDR3 loop reads CSSTDPSGNTIYF. CDR3 bases: TGCAGCTCCACAGATCCCTCTGGAAACACCATATATTTT.